This T cell receptor (beta chain) is drawn from a study of somatic mutations in cytotoxic T cells in rheumatoid arthritis. Overall study: Selected T-cell populations stained with V beta antibodies were isolated by flow sorting to nearly 100% purity; these included V beta1+ cells subjected to TCRB sequencing.

This CDR3 has 12 residues. Trimming removed 1 base from V and 4 bases from J, with 5 bases in between. The germline gives CDR1 LNHDA, CDR2 SQIVND (reference sequence). Some clones are missing from TCRdb's copy, which holds only in-frame ones; the method was immunoSEQ multiplex PCR. Of 15,000 or so clones listed, 60% to 80% are singletons. Broader study findings: The study found that the largest CD8+ clone exceeded 20% of CD8+ cells in 8 of 65 patients.

This clone occurred a few times. Its cognate antigen is unknown. Sequenced input: CD8+ T cells sorted from blood. V usage is TRBV19 and J usage is TRBJ2-7; D uncertain. This sequence originates from an adult with rheumatoid arthritis. The CDR3, as DNA: TGTGCCAGTAGTATAGGAGGATACGAGCAGTACTTC. Encoded protein: CASSIGGYEQYF.